This T cell receptor beta chain stems from a study of cytomegalovirus exposure and HLA in healthy donors (dated by TCRdb to about 2017). Turning to the overall study: According to an earlier analysis of 550 to 750 of the donors, about 179 million T cells yielded 117 million unique TCR beta sequences and approximately 280 Gb of sequence data. Rather than using new phenotypic data, the later analysis identified candidate immune exposures from TCR beta sequences and from how often those sequences occurred across donors. On average, approximately 250,000 unique TCR beta nucleotide sequences were sequenced per donor among 398 genotyped donors of the cohort, with around 19% of those sequences being non-productive. A later genetic analysis took genome-wide SNP genotypes for about three fifths of the 666 donors and used that subset as a discovery cohort. About 310 gigabases of sequencing data and around 87 million unique TCR sequences were included in an early release covering about 700 HLA-typed donors. Of the 300 to 500 genotyped donors, more than 75% were placed in the genetic ancestry cluster associated with self-reported Caucasian donors. Typing coverage varied by locus: roughly 629-640 donors for A, B, C, DRB1 and DQB1; more than 500 for DQA1; over 600 for DPA1; around 450 for DPB1. The T cell repertoires of roughly 660 subjects were profiled by immunosequencing and related to cytomegalovirus serostatus. Along with the roughly 700-subject first cohort, a separate validation cohort of some 130 different subjects was used. An earlier analysis of approximately 640 of the donors applied high-throughput TCR beta sequencing to assess whether each TCR beta V gene segment acted as functional or pseudogenic. Both class I and class II loci were covered by HLA typing, at four-digit resolution. Donor age, sex, ethnicity and CMV serostatus were collected together with the repertoire data. A later analysis re-analyzed previously published TCR beta repertoires from 500 to 700 donors and added high-resolution HLA genotyping to study TCR occurrence patterns. High-throughput TCR immunosequencing, statistical association of individual TCRs with disease status, and machine learning were combined to predict cytomegalovirus infection status. The study aimed to test whether cataloging public T cell receptors could reveal signatures of past pathogen exposure. All discovery cohort repertoires had been generated using a single sequencing platform. Roughly five DR-DQ haplotypes were handled as single units for association and clustering because linkage in the cohort was strong.

What the authors observed across the whole study: According to the authors, the approach could potentially be generalized to other disease states and immunological phenotypes. Because counts were too low, roughly 17 rarely observed V segments, including chromosome 9 orphons, were left out of the earlier analysis of a few hundred of the donors. The classifier was reported to diagnose cytomegalovirus status with high specificity and sensitivity in both the original and validation cohorts. A later analysis found that most CMV-associated TCR beta chains appeared HLA-restricted, with HLA associations seemingly driven largely by CMV exposure. A group of highly shared sequence variants was considered likely to be a technical artifact of the sequencing pipeline. A later analysis found that HLA-associated TCR beta chains were more clonally expanded and had lower generation probabilities than equally common non-associated chains. Correlated functional status among segregating V segments might be attributable to linkage disequilibrium, but an unknown experimental factor could not be ruled out. In this cohort, only TCR beta chains were sequenced, and detectable features were limited by the absence of alpha or paired-chain data. A further reported finding was that TCR beta sequences accurately predicted the HLA-A and HLA-B alleles for most subjects in the first cohort. According to a later analysis, parvovirus B19, influenza, CMV and Epstein-Barr virus appeared linked to several top co-occurrence clusters. Across donors, most TCR sequences were observed very rarely, whereas some public TCRs were present in many individuals. In a later analysis, 16,951 TCR beta sequences were associated with specific HLA alleles at a false discovery rate of 0.05. CMV serostatus was the only immune exposure information available for the cohort. A later genetic analysis associated a missense DCLRE1C variant with V-gene and J-gene trimming of TCR beta chains, and an independent cohort replicated the association. Because HLA typing was unavailable for some donors at each locus, only the typed subset was used in association tests. In a later analysis, the rate of TCR association differed among HLA loci, with DRB1 alleles having the most associated TCRs and HLA-C alleles having the fewest. In vitro tests confirmed that a few of the cytomegalovirus-associated TCR beta chains recognize cytomegalovirus antigens. An earlier analysis of around 540 of the donors showed that most TCR beta V segments appeared in productive rearrangements either about 87% or about 30% of the time, which broadly matched IMGT annotations. In the study, around 160 TCR beta chains were listed as associated with cytomegalovirus. When HLA alleles, especially DR and DQ, strongly co-occurred, TCR associations were difficult to assign to individual alleles. The presence/absence analyses assumed that sequencing depth was roughly uniform across donors, and that assumption may not be true. A later genetic analysis reported fewer N-insertions in productive TCRs among donors in an Asian-associated ancestry cluster than the approximately 670-donor mean.

Receptor amplification or capture employed the immunoSEQ multiplex PCR assay. For the multiplex PCR, a mixture combining 60 forward primers for TCR Vbeta segments and 13 reverse primers for TCR Jbeta segments was used. Amplification of the CDR3 region of rearranged TCR beta genes was performed with a multiplex PCR assay on genomic DNA. On the Illumina HiSeq System, the amplified TCR beta libraries were sequenced as 87-base-pair reads. As for the authors' bioinformatics: A later analysis counted about 80 million unique TCR beta chains across the 650 to 700 repertoires, and 10 million to 12 million of these chains were shared by at least two donors. To remove PCR and sequencing errors, raw reads were error-corrected and collapsed into unique sequences using a nearest-neighbor algorithm that merged closely related sequences. To assign V, D and J gene segments, CDR3 sequences were aligned to IMGT reference sequences. For a sequence to be retained, at least a six-nucleotide match to both a V gene segment and a J gene segment was required. Rearrangements were called productive when the CDR3 lacked stop codons and stayed in frame with V and J; all others were non-productive. CDR3 was defined according to IMGT convention as the region running from the second conserved V-encoded cysteine to the conserved J-encoded phenylalanine. The earlier analysis of 450 to 750 of the donors excluded any sequence lacking an unambiguous match to a single V gene segment. In an earlier analysis of around 600 of the donors, V segments were called functional above 56.7% productive rearrangements and were called segregating when the between-donor standard deviation exceeded 5%. A statistical classification framework was built to diagnose cytomegalovirus status from the catalog of TCR beta chain sequences. In a later analysis, V and J genes were assigned by comparing TCR nucleotide sequences against IMGT/GENE-DB human TR gene sequences. The TCRdist pipeline was used in a later analysis to assign CDR3 sequences and most-parsimonious VDJ recombination scenarios. A later analysis defined each TCR beta chain by its CDR3 amino acid sequence plus V-gene family, and excluded reads lacking a unique V-gene family. In a later analysis, some 600 highly shared, low-generation-probability nucleotide sequences were removed to address suspected cross-contamination and a sequencing artifact. In a later analysis, a clonal expansion index for each public chain was calculated from normalized within-repertoire ranks of inferred template counts. A later analysis computed generation probabilities with a VDJ recombination model fitted to out-of-frame rearrangements, and checked the results against IGoR. Hypergeometric tests were used in a later analysis to score TCR-TCR, TCR-HLA and TCR-CMV co-occurrence, with a repertoire-size bias correction applied to the TCR pairs. In a later analysis, false discovery rates were estimated by permuting HLA or CMV assignments 20 times. In a later analysis, co-occurring TCRs were grouped using DBSCAN, and TCRdist sequence similarity was added for clustering within HLA-allele-positive subsets. Repertoires with fewer than 30,000 or more than 120,000 public chains were left out of co-occurrence clustering, as were about 5 repertoires with anomalous nucleotide sharing. TCRdb limited this immuneACCESS table to in-frame rearrangements with V and J called. A share of clones is missing; checked studies link under half to unresolved V genes, and the rest is unexplained. The V and J calls and clone size come from that table; D and trimming were worked out from the DNA. This sample's table has entries for roughly 50,000 clones. 2.3% of the sample goes to the ten largest clones.

As regards this clone: Its specific antigen is unknown.

In total, around 600 healthy bone marrow donors made up the cohort. At the time of sampling, every cohort member was nominally healthy, though immune exposures that went unrecorded were likely present. The donor was CMV seronegative and was included in the group of several hundred seronegative cohort members. A peripheral blood sample was collected from each donor, and TCR beta sequencing was performed on peripheral blood mononuclear cells. Genomic DNA was extracted from the blood cell samples with the Qiagen DNeasy Blood Extraction Kit. The specimen was PBMCs. The clonotype was recovered from a female donor in good health and CMV-seronegative.

The CDR3 reads CASSPTGSLEQYF. Read as DNA, the sequence is TGTGCCAGCAGCCCTACAGGGAGCTTAGAGCAGTACTTC. The chain employs TRBV7-3 and TRBJ2-7; a tentative D call is TRBD1 (6 bases match). As encoded in the germline V gene, CDR1 is SGHTA while CDR2 is FQGTGA. The CDR3, from cysteine to phenylalanine, totals 13 residues. Just CDR3 DNA is preserved here, 39 bases in frame from base 1. Deletion took 5 bases off V and 7 bases off J, with a span of 15 bases between the germline ends.